Below are 17 T cell receptor beta chains sequenced from a single sample in a study of shared clonotypes between healthy human individuals. Some clones are missing from TCRdb's copy, which holds only in-frame ones; the method was immunoSEQ multiplex PCR. The sample records almost 750,000 clones, roughly two thirds being singletons. What was sequenced was memory CD4+ T cells sorted from blood. Subset denoted: CD45RA-negative fraction. These receptors all stem from a woman aged 25 to 39 in good health.

The V gene is TRBV4-1, the J gene TRBJ1-2; no definite D call. The CDR3 runs 16 residues. V dropped 0 bases and J dropped 4 bases, with 15 bases sitting between them. Germline-derived CDR1 and CDR2 are MGHRA and YSYEKL. CDR3 sequence reads: CASSQETYTRPYGYTF. In nucleotides, the CDR3 is TGCGCCAGCAGCCAAGAAACCTACACGCGACCCTATGGCTACACCTTC.

This clone appeared a single time. The chain links TRBV19 to TRBJ1-3; D unresolved. The CDR3 is 13 amino acids. The ends were cut back, 5 bases at V and 4 bases at J, with 9 bases in the middle. Germline CDR1 reads LNHDA; CDR2 reads SQIVND (reference sequence). The CDR3: CASSPSGGNTIYF. The CDR3 DNA is TGTGCCAGTAGTCCCTCCGGGGGAAACACCATATATTTT.

The chain recombines TRBV14 with TRBJ1-1; D is unclear. V was clipped by 0 bases and J by 2 bases, with 4 bases between them. The CDR3 covers 13 residues. Per germline, CDR1 SGHDN and CDR2 FVKESK. CDR3 sequence (DNA): TGTGCCAGCAGCCAAGAACGAAACACTGAAGCTTTCTTT. Translated, it gives CASSQERNTEAFF.

The chain uses TRBV7-8 and TRBJ2-5; 9 bases are a match to TRBD1. Trimming at V came to 2 bases and at J to 2 bases, leaving 3 bases not matched to a gene. Per germline, CDR1 SGHVS and CDR2 FQNEAQ. The CDR3 totals 15 residues. The CDR3 spells CASSLTGGRQETQYF. The CDR3 nucleotides read TGTGCCAGCAGCTTAACAGGGGGCCGACAAGAGACCCAGTACTTC.

The rearrangement links TRBV29-1 to TRBJ2-5; the D gene is possibly TRBD2 (6 bases). The length of the CDR3 is 16 residues. Per germline, CDR1 SQVTM and CDR2 ANQGSEA. The V end was cut by 5 bases, the J end by 0 bases, with 19 bases between. The CDR3 loop reads CSVLSRGRTHQETQYF. CDR3 coding DNA: TGCAGCGTTCTATCGCGAGGGAGGACACACCAAGAGACCCAGTACTTC.

This clone has ten or more counts. At the DNA level, this CDR3 is encoded by other sequences in the same sample as well. The chain carries TRBV7-2 and TRBJ1-5; the match to TRBD1 covers 8 bases. Germline V gene sequence: CDR1 SGHTA, CDR2 FQGNSA. This CDR3 has 14 residues. V was clipped by 5 bases and J by 4 bases; unmatched bases: 4. The CDR3 nucleotides are TGTGCCAGCAGCAAAACAGGGGGTAATCAGCCCCAGCATTTT. Protein sequence: CASSKTGGNQPQHF.

The chain has TRBV6-5 and TRBJ2-7; D is perhaps TRBD2 (6 bases). CDR3 length: 16 residues. The germline gives CDR1 MNHEY, CDR2 SVGAGI. V was cut by 0 bases and J by 4 bases, with 16 bases left in between. The CDR3 region has the DNA TGTGCCAGCAGTTACTCGCCGGGACTCTCGGTTTACGAGCAGTACTTC. It is translated as CASSYSPGLSVYEQYF.

J is TRBJ1-2 and V is TRBV6-1; the D is unclear. The CDR3 covers 14 residues. In germline, CDR1 is MNHNS, CDR2 SASEGT. The germline V and J ends were trimmed by 4 bases and 4 bases, with 13 bases remaining between them. The CDR3 DNA reads as TGTGCCAGCAGTGCCCTACGAACAGCCTATGGCTACACCTTC. As protein: CASSALRTAYGYTF.

The genes are TRBV5-1 and TRBJ2-7, with TRBD2 as a possible D gene (5 bases). V lost 0 bases and J lost 6, with 13 bases in between. The V gene's germline CDR1 is SGHRS and CDR2 YFSETQ. The length of the CDR3 is 14 residues. CDR3 in amino acids: CASSLASPRGEQYF. The CDR3 nucleotides read TGCGCCAGCAGCTTGGCTAGCCCTAGAGGCGAGCAGTACTTC.

The CDR3 protein is CASSTTDYSRDTEAFF. DNA of the CDR3: TGTGCCAGCAGCACTACTGACTACAGCCGGGACACTGAAGCTTTCTTT. The chain recombines TRBV21-1 with TRBJ1-1. TRBV21-1 is listed as a pseudogene. The CDR3 length is 16 residues.

The chain uses TRBV10-2 and TRBJ2-3; TRBD2 agrees at 7 bases. The junction had 5 bases not matched to a gene; V was cut back by 7 bases and J by 4 bases. This CDR3 is 13 amino acids long. Germline-derived CDR1 and CDR2 are WSHSY and SAAADI. Here the CDR3 reads CASKEGGPDTQYF. DNA for the CDR3: TGCGCCAGCAAGGAGGGAGGGCCAGATACGCAGTATTTT.

This rearrangement joins TRBV5-1 to TRBJ2-7; 10 positions match TRBD2. Trimming took 0 bases from V and 3 from J; bases not matched to a gene: 12. This CDR3 comprises 18 residues. CDR1 and CDR2 from the germline V gene are SGHRS and YFSETQ. For the CDR3, the DNA is TGCGCCAGCAGCTTGGCCCCACCGGGACTAGCGACCTTCTACGAGCAGTACTTC. Translating gives CASSLAPPGLATFYEQYF. Supplemented by reference TRBV5-1 and TRBJ2-7, the full variable domain reads KAGVTQTPRYLIKTRGQQVTLSCSPISGHRSVSWYQQTPGQGLQFLFEYFSETQRNKGNFPGRFSGRQFSNSRSEMNVSTLELGDSALYLCASSLAPPGLATFYEQYFGPGTRLTVT.

V and J are TRBV2 and TRBJ2-5, with TRBD1 as a possible D gene (6 bases). Germline loops: CDR1 SNHLY, CDR2 FYNNEI. With 6 bases removed from V and 6 bases from J, the gap between germline ends came to 20 bases. The CDR3 runs to 15 residues. CDR3 amino acids: CASSGSRGGKQTQYF. DNA of the CDR3: TGTGCCAGCAGCGGGTCCAGGGGCGGCAAGCAGACCCAGTACTTC. Together with reference TRBV2 and TRBJ2-5, the CDR3 gives the full variable domain: EPEVTQTPSHQVTQMGQEVILRCVPISNHLYFYWYRQILGQKVEFLVSFYNNEISEKSEIFDDQFSVERPDGSNFTLKIRSTKLEDSAMYFCASSGSRGGKQTQYFGPGTRLLVL.

The rearrangement links TRBV9 to TRBJ2-3; D is uncertain. With 4 bases removed from V and 6 bases from J, the gap between germline ends came to 18 bases. The germline V gene has CDR1 SGDLS and CDR2 YYNGEE. CDR3 length equals 15 residues. The CDR3 region is CASSPVVGKSDTQYF. CDR3 bases: TGTGCCAGCAGCCCAGTAGTGGGGAAGTCCGATACGCAGTATTTT.

On this clone: Distinct nucleotide sequences in the sample also encode this CDR3. The genes are TRBV5-1 and TRBJ2-5, with 7 positions matching TRBD1. The CDR3 length is 14 residues. The V segment lost 3 bases and the J segment 2 bases; nucleotides outside the gene matches: 4. Germline CDR1 reads SGHRS; CDR2 reads YFSETQ. CDR3 DNA: TGCGCCAGCAGCTCTGGGACAGTACAAGAGACCCAGTACTTC. This encodes CASSSGTVQETQYF.

This clone was observed a handful of times. The rearrangement joins TRBV28 to TRBJ1-2; perhaps TRBD1 as D (6 bases). CDR3 length: 14 residues. Looked up from germline, CDR1 is MDHEN and CDR2 is SYDVKM. V lost 4 bases to trimming and J lost 4 bases, with 13 bases between them. The CDR3: CASSSASGVYGYTF. CDR3 DNA: TGTGCCAGCAGTTCAGCCTCAGGGGTCTATGGCTACACCTTC.

The chain employs TRBV5-1 and TRBJ2-7, with a possible D match to TRBD2 (6 bases). The germline V gene encodes CDR1 SGHRS and CDR2 YFSETQ. V lost 4 bases to trimming and J lost 6 bases, with 14 bases between them. The CDR3 consists of 13 residues. CDR3: CASSGNVGGEQYF. The CDR3 DNA follows: TGCGCCAGCAGCGGAAATGTCGGGGGCGAGCAGTACTTC.